At least ten counts were recorded for the clone carrying this T cell receptor (beta chain). Its antigen remains unidentified. The CDR3 totals 17 residues. The germline V gene has CDR1 LGHNA and CDR2 YNFKEQ. V gave up 4 bases and J gave up 3 bases, with 20 bases separating them. The sample belongs to a study of T cells after yellow fever vaccination. Study information: Preparation used SMART-Seq v4 Ultra Low Input for the low-cell-number fractions. Study-wide results and caveats: Post-booster reappearance was seen for most primary-vaccination clones (roughly 96% CD4, around 90% CD8). Although most clonotypes did not, a small share appeared in both CD4 and CD8 compartments.

TCRdb processed the 5' RACE reads anew with MiXCR; each CDR3 protein has one entry. The sample has roughly 120,000 distinct CDR3 sequences; 7.4% are singletons. V is TRBV4-2 and J is TRBJ2-3; D could derive from TRBD1 or TRBD2 (5 bases each). Material: CD4+ T cells sorted from PBMCs, obtained about 10 days after the first yellow fever vaccination. This receptor was identified in a man aged 18-30 years who received the YFV17D yellow fever vaccine. In DNA, the CDR3 is TGTGCCAGCAGCCCAACGGGGCAGGGAGTTTCGACAGATACGCAGTATTTT. It specifies CASSPTGQGVSTDTQYF.